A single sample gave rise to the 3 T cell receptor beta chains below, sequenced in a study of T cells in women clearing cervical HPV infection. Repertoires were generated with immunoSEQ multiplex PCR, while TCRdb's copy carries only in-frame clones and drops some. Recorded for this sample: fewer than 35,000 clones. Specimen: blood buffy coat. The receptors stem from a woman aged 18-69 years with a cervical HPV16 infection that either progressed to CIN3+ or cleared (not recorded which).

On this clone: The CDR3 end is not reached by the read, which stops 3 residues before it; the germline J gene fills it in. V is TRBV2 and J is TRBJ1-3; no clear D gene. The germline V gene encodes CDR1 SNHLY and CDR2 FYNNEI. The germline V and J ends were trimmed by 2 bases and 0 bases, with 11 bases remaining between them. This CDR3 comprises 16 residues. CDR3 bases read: TGTGCCAGCAGTGAAACCTTCCGGGGCTCTGGAAACACC. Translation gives CASSETFRGSGNT. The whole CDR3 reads CASSETFRGSGNTIYF.

The covered CDR3 bases are TGTGCCTGGACTAGCGGGAGGGCCTACAATGAG. Residues: CAWTSGRAYNE. The full CDR3 protein reads CAWTSGRAYNEQFF. The V gene is TRBV30, the J gene TRBJ2-1; TRBD2 aligns across 12 bases. The read falls 3 residues short of the CDR3 end, and the missing part is taken from the germline J gene. Germline V gene sequence: CDR1 GTSNPN, CDR2 SVGIG (reference sequence). The CDR3 runs 14 residues. V was pared by 4 bases and J by 2 bases, with 0 bases of the junction left unmatched.

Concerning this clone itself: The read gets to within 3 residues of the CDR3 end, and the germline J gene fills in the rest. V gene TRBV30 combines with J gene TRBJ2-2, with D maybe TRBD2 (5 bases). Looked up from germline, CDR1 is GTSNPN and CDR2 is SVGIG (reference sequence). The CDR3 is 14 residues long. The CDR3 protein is CAWSVRGGGSPLFF. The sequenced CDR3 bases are TGTGCCTGGAGTGTACGGGGTGGAGGCTCACCG.